The 30 T cell receptor beta chains below come from one sample, sequenced in a study of blood T cell repertoires in COVID-19. This table comes from immunoSEQ multiplex PCR, and its TCRdb copy is limited to in-frame clones, with some not included. The repertoire holds around 140,000 clones, with around 84% as singletons. Sequencing used peripheral blood. Receptor source: a woman between 55 and 75 years old with acute or convalescent COVID-19.

This clone was picked up one time. V usage is TRBV3-1 (or the pseudogene TRBV3-2) and J usage is TRBJ1-1; D unresolved. Looked up from germline, CDR1 is LGHDT and CDR2 is YNNKEL (reference sequence). The length of the CDR3 is 13 residues. V lost 4 bases to trimming and J lost 7 bases, with 13 bases between them. The chain's CDR3 is CASSRENLLEAFF. In nucleotides, the CDR3 is TGTGCCAGCAGCCGGGAGAATCTTCTTGAAGCTTTCTTT.

The V and J genes are TRBV27 and TRBJ1-6; 8 nucleotides agree with TRBD1. Germline trimming cut 6 bases from V and 12 bases from J; bases unmatched to any gene: 7. The CDR3 is made up of 13 amino acids. Germline CDR1 reads MNHEY; CDR2 reads SMNVEV (reference sequence). The CDR3 here is CASRQDRARPLHF. CDR3 coding DNA: TGTGCCAGCAGGCAGGACAGGGCCCGACCCCTCCACTTT.

The chain carries TRBV2 and TRBJ2-7; 10 bases agree with TRBD1. V dropped 4 bases and J dropped 2; count of bases not matched to a gene: 2. The CDR3 is 14 residues long. Looked up from germline, CDR1 is SNHLY and CDR2 is FYNNEI. CDR3 bases: TGTGCCAGCAGTGTAGGGACAGGGGCCTACGAGCAGTACTTC. Its translation: CASSVGTGAYEQYF.

V is TRBV10-1 and J is TRBJ1-1, with D perhaps TRBD1 (5 bases). Germline CDR1 reads WNHNN; CDR2 reads SYGVQD (reference sequence). Trimming stripped 0 bases from V and 1 base from J, with 12 bases between. This CDR3 region has 16 residues. Here the CDR3 reads CASSESMGGTNTEAFF. DNA of the CDR3: TGCGCCAGCAGTGAGTCGATGGGGGGAACGAACACTGAAGCTTTCTTT.

As DNA, the CDR3 is TGCGCCAGCAGCCAAGACCGTCGGGAACCCTACCTCACAGATACGCAGTATTTT. Its protein product is CASSQDRREPYLTDTQYF. The gene calls are TRBV4-1 and TRBJ2-3; D is possibly TRBD2 (5 bases). The germline V and J ends were trimmed by 0 bases and 2 bases, with 18 bases remaining between them. The germline gives CDR1 MGHRA, CDR2 YSYEKL. The CDR3 covers 18 residues.

This clone has just a few counts. V and J are TRBV11-2 and TRBJ2-2; the D gene is possibly TRBD2 (5 bases). Germline V gives CDR1 SGHAT, CDR2 FQNNGV. The CDR3 consists of 14 residues. V lost 1 base and J lost 7, with 10 bases in between. The CDR3 DNA reads TGTGCCAGCAGCTTAGCGGGGTCTGGCGGGGAGCTGTTTTTT. Protein product: CASSLAGSGGELFF. Full variable domain (rest looked up from reference TRBV11-2 and TRBJ2-2): EAGVAQSPRYKIIEKRQSVAFWCNPISGHATLYWYQQILGQGPKLLIQFQNNGVVDDSQLPKDRFSAERLKGVDSTLKIQPAKLEDSAVYLCASSLAGSGGELFFGEGSRLTVL.

A single count supports this clone. Germline and junction disagree at one end, which may indicate a read error. The chain couples TRBV24-1 to TRBJ2-3; 8 bases map to TRBD1. Germline V gene lookup returns CDR1 KGHDR and CDR2 SFDVKD. The CDR3 consists of 15 residues. CDR3 protein: CATSPPGQVLTPRFF. DNA for the CDR3: TGTGCCACCAGTCCGCCGGGACAGGTTCTAACCCCCCGATTTTTC.

The V and J genes are TRBV5-1 and TRBJ2-1; the match to TRBD2 covers 12 bases. This CDR3 spans 18 amino acids. Germline assignment: CDR1 SGHRS and CDR2 YFSETQ. J was trimmed by 7 bases and V by 0 bases; bases with no gene match: 11. As DNA, the CDR3 is TGCGCCAGCAGCTTGGACCCATCTAGCGGGGGGGCGTGGAATGAGCAGTTCTTC. Its translation is CASSLDPSSGGAWNEQFF. The complete variable domain, with remaining parts taken from reference TRBV5-1 and TRBJ2-1, reads KAGVTQTPRYLIKTRGQQVTLSCSPISGHRSVSWYQQTPGQGLQFLFEYFSETQRNKGNFPGRFSGRQFSNSRSEMNVSTLELGDSALYLCASSLDPSSGGAWNEQFFGPGTRLTVL.

The chain recombines TRBV6-5 with TRBJ1-1, with 12 bases that match TRBD1. V was clipped by 5 bases and J by 8 bases; unmatched bases: 3. The length of the CDR3 is 13 residues. Germline loops: CDR1 MNHEY, CDR2 SVGAGI. DNA of the CDR3: TGTGCCAGCAGTACCGGGACAGGGGGCGAAGCTTTCTTT. Its protein product is CASSTGTGGEAFF.

The chain couples TRBV9 to TRBJ2-7; maybe TRBD2 (7 bases). Trimming stripped 0 bases from V and 6 bases from J, with 13 bases between. Germline CDR1 and CDR2: SGDLS and YYNGEE. The CDR3 consists of 14 residues. The CDR3 DNA reads as TGTGCCAGCAGCGTAGTTGGGGGGGCCGGCGAGCAGTACTTC. Its translation is CASSVVGGAGEQYF.

This sequence joins TRBV2 and TRBJ2-5; TRBD2 matches 8 bases. The CDR3 extends over 15 amino acids. The ends lost 9 bases at V and 0 bases at J; junction bases unmatched: 9. CDR1 is SNHLY and CDR2 is FYNNEI in the germline V gene. The CDR3 coding sequence is TGTGCCAGGGGAATAGCGGGGACGTACCAAGAGACCCAGTACTTC. Protein product: CARGIAGTYQETQYF. Full variable domain (missing parts from reference TRBV2 and TRBJ2-5): EPEVTQTPSHQVTQMGQEVILRCVPISNHLYFYWYRQILGQKVEFLVSFYNNEISEKSEIFDDQFSVERPDGSNFTLKIRSTKLEDSAMYFCARGIAGTYQETQYFGPGTRLLVL.

The chain joins TRBV7-2 to TRBJ2-2; D ambiguous. Germline-derived CDR1 and CDR2 are SGHTA and FQGNSA. The CDR3 extends over 15 amino acids. V lost 1 base and J lost 2, with 8 bases in between. CDR3 DNA sequence: TGTGCCAGCAGCTTAGAGAGGCTAAACACCGGGGAGCTGTTTTTT. Translation: CASSLERLNTGELFF.

V usage is TRBV7-2 and J usage is TRBJ1-1, with 10 bases fitting TRBD1. The trim removed 6 bases at V and 5 bases at J, leaving 3 bases unmatched. This CDR3 spans 13 amino acids. The germline CDR1 and CDR2 sequences are SGHTA and FQGNSA. CDR3 protein: CASRRQGATEAFF. For the CDR3, the DNA is TGTGCCAGCAGGAGACAGGGGGCAACTGAAGCTTTCTTT. Variable domain in full (rest from reference TRBV7-2 and TRBJ1-1): GAGVSQSPSNKVTEKGKDVELRCDPISGHTALYWYRQSLGQGLEFLIYFQGNSAPDKSGLPSDRFSAERTGGSVSTLTIQRTQQEDSAVYLCASRRQGATEAFFGQGTRLTVV.

This chain links TRBV6-5 with TRBJ1-5; 7 positions agree with TRBD1. Germline V CDR1 and CDR2: MNHEY, SVGAGI. The CDR3 totals 15 residues. The J segment lost 4 bases and the V segment lost 5 bases, leaving 8 bases of the junction unmatched. In DNA, the CDR3 is TGTGCCAGCAGTCTTGGACAGGAAAGAAATCAGCCCCAGCATTTT. Translating it yields CASSLGQERNQPQHF.

The rearrangement joins TRBV15 to TRBJ2-3; 14 bases align to TRBD2. The junction had 10 bases not matched to a gene; V was cut back by 3 bases and J by 2 bases. Germline values: CDR1 LNHNV, CDR2 YYDKDF (reference sequence). There are 19 residues in the CDR3. In nucleotides, the CDR3 is TGTGCCACCAGCAGCACCGGGACTAGCGGGGGTAGTTACACAGATACGCAGTATTTT. This encodes CATSSTGTSGGSYTDTQYF.

The rearrangement uses TRBV6-2 or TRBV6-3 and TRBJ2-1, with D perhaps matching TRBD2 (6 bases). CDR1 is MNHEY and CDR2 is SVGEGT in the germline V gene. The ends were cut back, 4 bases at V and 3 bases at J, with 16 bases in the middle. The CDR3 consists of 16 residues. Here the CDR3 DNA reads TGTGCCAGCAGTTTAACCGGGACTTTCCTCTACAATGAGCAGTTCTTC. It encodes CASSLTGTFLYNEQFF.

This clone was observed a handful of times. The rearrangement uses TRBV10-3 and TRBJ1-5; D is unresolved. This CDR3 spans 15 amino acids. Germline V gene lookup returns CDR1 ENHRY and CDR2 SYGVKD. With 2 bases removed from V and 0 bases from J, the gap between germline ends came to 8 bases. The CDR3 spells CAISETADSNQPQHF. Written as DNA, the CDR3 is TGTGCCATCAGTGAGACAGCGGATAGCAATCAGCCCCAGCATTTT.

Points on this clone: In the same sample, other DNA sequences code for this CDR3. V and J are TRBV19 and TRBJ1-2; 7 bases are shared with TRBD1. The CDR3 covers 13 residues. Trimming took 5 bases from V and 7 from J; bases not matched to a gene: 7. Germline V gives CDR1 LNHDA, CDR2 SQIVND (reference sequence). CDR3 in DNA: TGTGCCAGTAGTGCTACGACAGGGATTGGCTACACCTTC. Translation gives CASSATTGIGYTF.

J is TRBJ1-1 and V is TRBV4-1; possibly TRBD1 for D (6 bases). Looked up from germline, CDR1 is MGHRA and CDR2 is YSYEKL. The V and J ends lost 0 bases and 4 bases respectively, with 18 bases between them. This CDR3 contains 17 residues. CDR3 DNA sequence: TGCGCCAGCAGCCAAGAAACAGCGGGGGGCTGGGGCACTGAAGCTTTCTTT. Residues: CASSQETAGGWGTEAFF.

The count of this clone is one. CDR3 loop: CAISELGGASTDTQYF. CDR3 coding DNA: TGTGCCATCAGTGAACTGGGCGGGGCTAGCACAGATACGCAGTATTTT. V is TRBV10-3 and J is TRBJ2-3, with TRBD2 as a possible D gene (6 bases). V lost 3 bases, J lost 0 bases, and 13 bases lay in between. This CDR3 contains 16 residues. CDR1 and CDR2 (germline): ENHRY, SYGVKD.

This rearrangement joins TRBV3-1 (or the pseudogene TRBV3-2) to TRBJ1-5; TRBD1 is a possible D gene (5 bases). In germline, CDR1 is LGHDT, CDR2 YNNKEL (reference sequence). CDR3 size: 12 residues. Trimming pared 4 bases from V and 9 bases from J, leaving 10 bases between. CDR3 amino acids: CASSPLGRPQHF. CDR3 sequence (DNA): TGTGCCAGCAGCCCATTGGGGCGGCCCCAGCATTTT.

This chain links TRBV28 with TRBJ2-2, with TRBD1 matching 8 bases. With 3 bases clipped from V and 10 bases from J, the junction kept 4 bases outside the gene matches. The V gene's germline CDR1 is MDHEN and CDR2 SYDVKM. The CDR3 is 13 residues long. CDR3 DNA: TGTGCCAGCAGTTTGACAGGGGTATTGGAGCTGTTTTTT. As protein: CASSLTGVLELFF. The entire variable domain, with the rest obtained from reference TRBV28 and TRBJ2-2, is as follows: DVKVTQSSRYLVKRTGEKVFLECVQDMDHENMFWYRQDPGLGLRLIYFSYDVKMKEKGDIPEGYSVSREKKERFSLILESASTNQTSMYLCASSLTGVLELFFGEGSRLTVL.

The rearrangement uses TRBV14 and TRBJ1-5, with 9 bases matching TRBD1. The CDR3 is made up of 19 amino acids. In germline, CDR1 is SGHDN, CDR2 FVKESK. Germline trimming cut 3 bases from V and 0 bases from J; bases unmatched to any gene: 12. DNA for the CDR3: TGTGCCAGCAGCCAGCGCCGGGACAGGGTCTTTCCTAGCAATCAGCCCCAGCATTTT. It yields the protein CASSQRRDRVFPSNQPQHF.

The chain employs TRBV27 and TRBJ1-2; 7 bases agree with TRBD1. The V gene end was trimmed by 7 bases and the J gene end by 6 bases; junction bases not matched to a gene: 11. Germline V gives CDR1 MNHEY, CDR2 SMNVEV (reference sequence). The CDR3 has 14 residues. The CDR3 here is CASKARQGGDGYTF. The CDR3 DNA sequence: TGTGCCAGCAAGGCCCGGCAGGGGGGAGATGGCTACACCTTC.

The chain joins TRBV7-3 to TRBJ2-1; 10 bases align to TRBD1. The CDR3 is 15 amino acids. Germline-derived CDR1 and CDR2 are SGHTA and FQGTGA. The trim removed 1 base at V and 6 bases at J, leaving 3 bases unmatched. CDR3 nucleotides: TGTGCCAGCAGCTTAATGGGACAGGGGACCAATGAGCAGTTCTTC. This encodes CASSLMGQGTNEQFF.

The chain carries TRBV7-8 and TRBJ2-7; TRBD1 agrees at 7 bases. The V gene end was trimmed by 5 bases and the J gene end by 3 bases; junction bases not matched to a gene: 16. The CDR3 contains 17 residues. CDR1 and CDR2 (germline): SGHVS, FQNEAQ. This CDR3 is CASSLHPGQQTFYEQYF. The CDR3 DNA reads TGTGCCAGCAGCCTCCACCCGGGACAGCAGACTTTCTACGAGCAGTACTTC.

This rearrangement joins TRBV7-9 to TRBJ2-7; D perhaps matches TRBD2 (5 bases). Trimming cost V 5 bases and J 2 bases, with 10 bases left between them. Germline V gene data show CDR1 as SEHNR and CDR2 as FQNEAQ (reference sequence). CDR3 length equals 13 residues. CDR3 DNA sequence: TGTGCCAGCAGCCGCCTCGGGACCTACGAGCAGTACTTC. Its protein is CASSRLGTYEQYF.

The CDR3 loop is CASSITVNTEAFF. The CDR3 DNA is TGTGCCAGCTCCATAACAGTGAACACTGAAGCTTTCTTT. The chain has TRBV7-9 and TRBJ1-1; D remains ambiguous. Trimming left V 8 bases short and J 0 bases short, with 10 bases between. The CDR3 spans 13 residues. From germline, CDR1 is SEHNR and CDR2 FQNEAQ (reference sequence).

This chain connects TRBV28 to TRBJ1-1; 10 bases are shared with TRBD1. J lost 11 bases, V lost 4 bases, and 10 bases had no gene match. Germline values: CDR1 MDHEN, CDR2 SYDVKM. The CDR3 sequence is 14 residues long. The CDR3 protein is CASSWGQGFQSAFF. The CDR3 nucleotides read TGTGCCAGCAGTTGGGGACAGGGGTTTCAGTCGGCTTTCTTT.

V usage is TRBV3-1 (or the pseudogene TRBV3-2) and J usage is TRBJ2-7; D gene unclear. There are 18 residues in the CDR3. The ends were cut back, 2 bases at V and 3 bases at J, with 23 bases in the middle. The germline gives CDR1 LGHDT, CDR2 YNNKEL (reference sequence). In nucleotides, the CDR3 is TGTGCCAGCAGCCAAAAAGGCCCCAGGCCCTCCTGCTTCTACGAGCAGTACTTC. It encodes CASSQKGPRPSCFYEQYF.